These 27 T cell receptor beta chains share one sample of origin, sequenced in a study of blood T cell repertoires in COVID-19. TCRdb keeps only in-frame clones here, not all; method: immunoSEQ multiplex PCR. The sample yields fewer than 250,000 clones, 80% to 90% seen once. Sequencing was carried out using peripheral blood. Receptors were obtained from a woman aged 65 to 85 with active or convalescent COVID-19.

The chain is built from TRBV7-9 and TRBJ1-2, with 7 positions matching TRBD1. In germline, CDR1 is SEHNR, CDR2 FQNEAQ (reference sequence). The ends lost 0 bases at V and 4 bases at J; junction bases unmatched: 5. The CDR3 length is 15 residues. CDR3: CASSLAGTEVYGYTF. DNA for the CDR3: TGTGCCAGCAGCTTAGCGGGGACAGAGGTCTATGGCTACACCTTC.

The chain has TRBV10-2 and TRBJ2-1; 7 nucleotides align to TRBD2. The junction had 7 bases not matched to a gene; V was cut back by 5 bases and J by 6 bases. The germline gives CDR1 WSHSY, CDR2 SAAADI. This CDR3 comprises 14 residues. Here the CDR3 reads CASSPGTIPNEQFF. CDR3 sequence (DNA): TGCGCCAGCAGTCCCGGGACTATCCCCAATGAGCAGTTCTTC.

The gene calls are TRBV7-4 and TRBJ2-1; the match to TRBD2 covers 12 bases. The CDR3 covers 15 residues. CDR1 and CDR2 from the germline V gene are SGHVT and SQSDAQ. With 4 bases clipped from V and 5 bases from J, the junction kept 3 bases outside the gene matches. In nucleotides, the CDR3 is TGTGCCAGCAGCTGGGGACTAGCGGGTAACAATGAGCAGTTCTTC. Translation: CASSWGLAGNNEQFF.

This clone was counted once. The rearrangement joins TRBV20-1 to TRBJ2-7; D gene uncertain. The CDR3 runs 11 residues. V was cut by 1 base and J by 6 bases, with 7 bases left in between. Looked up from germline, CDR1 is DFQATT and CDR2 is SNEGSKA (reference sequence). The CDR3 DNA is TGCAGTGCTAGAGGGAGTTCCGAGCAGTACTTC. As protein: CSARGSSEQYF.

The rearrangement uses TRBV18 and TRBJ2-3, with 12 bases lining up with TRBD2. The CDR3 consists of 16 residues. Germline CDR1 reads KGHSH; CDR2 reads LQKENI. The ends lost 3 bases at V and 4 bases at J; junction bases unmatched: 5. DNA of the CDR3: TGTGCCAGCTCACCCCGACTAGCGGGAGCCTCAGATACGCAGTATTTT. Translating it yields CASSPRLAGASDTQYF.

The chain carries TRBV28 and TRBJ2-7; 10 nucleotides match TRBD2. The germline CDR1 and CDR2 sequences are MDHEN and SYDVKM. The CDR3 runs 14 residues. With V trimmed by 6 bases and J by 0 bases, 2 bases remained unmatched. The CDR3 DNA follows: TGTGCCAGCAGAGTAGCGGGAGGCTCCTACGAGCAGTACTTC. Protein: CASRVAGGSYEQYF. Using reference TRBV28 and TRBJ2-7 for the parts outside the CDR3, the full variable domain is DVKVTQSSRYLVKRTGEKVFLECVQDMDHENMFWYRQDPGLGLRLIYFSYDVKMKEKGDIPEGYSVSREKKERFSLILESASTNQTSMYLCASRVAGGSYEQYFGPGTRLTVT.

This rearrangement joins TRBV15 to TRBJ2-3; D remains ambiguous. CDR1 and CDR2 from the germline V gene are LNHNV and YYDKDF (reference sequence). The CDR3 totals 14 residues. V lost 2 bases, J lost 1 base, and 7 bases lay in between. The CDR3 loop reads CATSRLSGTDTQYF. The CDR3 region has the DNA TGTGCCACCAGCAGACTATCCGGCACAGATACGCAGTATTTT.

V and J are TRBV7-9 and TRBJ2-7; D call uncertain. CDR3 length equals 14 residues. V lost 5 bases and J 2 bases, leaving 13 bases between the germline ends. Germline V gene data show CDR1 as SEHNR and CDR2 as FQNEAQ (reference sequence). The DNA for the CDR3 is TGTGCCAGCAGCAAAGCCACATCCACCTACGAGCAGTACTTC. It translates to CASSKATSTYEQYF.

Concerning this clone itself: Other DNA sequences in this specimen translate into the identical CDR3. The V call is TRBV28, the J call TRBJ2-7; 10 bases fit TRBD2. Germline lookup yields CDR1 MDHEN and CDR2 SYDVKM. The CDR3 spans 14 residues. V shed 8 bases and J 3 bases; nucleotides not matched to a gene: 7. The chain's CDR3 is CASRPGLAVYEQYF. CDR3 nucleotides: TGTGCCAGCCGACCCGGACTAGCGGTCTACGAGCAGTACTTC.

The chain is built from TRBV28 and TRBJ2-7, with 7 bases lining up with TRBD2. Per germline, CDR1 MDHEN and CDR2 SYDVKM. This CDR3 is built from 14 residues. Trimming at V came to 6 bases and at J to 4 bases, leaving 9 bases not matched to a gene. Written as DNA, the CDR3 is TGTGCCAGCAGGGGAGGGTCAATGGTTTACGAGCAGTACTTC. Protein: CASRGGSMVYEQYF.

In its sample, this clone was seen a few times. This rearrangement joins TRBV6-5 to TRBJ2-7, with 7 bases that match TRBD2. The CDR3 consists of 13 residues. Germline-derived CDR1 and CDR2 are MNHEY and SVGAGI. V lost 2 bases, J lost 9 bases, and 7 bases stayed unmatched. The CDR3 reads CASSYEGGRGQYF. The CDR3 coding sequence is TGTGCCAGCAGTTACGAGGGCGGGAGAGGGCAGTACTTC.

The gene calls are TRBV10-2 and TRBJ1-2; D is perhaps TRBD1 (6 bases). The ends were cut back, 6 bases at V and 4 bases at J, with 21 bases in the middle. The CDR3 covers 16 residues. Germline CDR1 reads WSHSY; CDR2 reads SAAADI. The DNA for the CDR3 is TGCGCCAGCAGCCCCAGTCGGACAGCCTCGGGCTATGGCTACACCTTC. Amino acids: CASSPSRTASGYGYTF.

The sample holds one count of this clone. This chain links TRBV5-5 with TRBJ2-7; D call uncertain. The V gene lost 4 bases and the J gene lost 0 bases, with 5 bases spanning the gap. Germline V gene data show CDR1 as SGHKS and CDR2 as YYEKEE (reference sequence). The CDR3 runs to 12 residues. The CDR3 spells CASSHSSYEQYF. CDR3 bases: TGTGCCAGCAGCCACAGCTCCTACGAGCAGTACTTC.

V usage is TRBV5-4 and J usage is TRBJ2-6, with unresolved D. Germline values: CDR1 SGHNT, CDR2 YYREEE (reference sequence). The CDR3 consists of 16 residues. The V end was cut by 3 bases, the J end by 0 bases, with 10 bases between. CDR3 residues: CASSSVIGSGANVLTF. In DNA, the CDR3 is TGTGCCAGCAGCTCGGTGATTGGCTCTGGGGCCAACGTCCTGACTTTC.

J is TRBJ2-3 and V is TRBV18, with 11 bases that match TRBD2. The V gene end was trimmed by 3 bases and the J gene end by 8 bases; junction bases not matched to a gene: 1. Germline V gene data show CDR1 as KGHSH and CDR2 as LQKENI. The CDR3 length is 13 residues. The CDR3 loop is CASSPGLAGTQYF. The CDR3 DNA reads TGTGCCAGCTCACCCGGACTAGCGGGTACGCAGTATTTT.

The rearrangement links TRBV5-6 to TRBJ2-3; 10 bases fit TRBD2. The CDR3 extends over 18 amino acids. J gave up 4 bases and V 1 base, and 12 bases lay outside the gene matches. Per the germline V gene, CDR1 is SGHDT and CDR2 is YYEEEE. In DNA form, the CDR3 reads TGTGCCAGCAGCTTGCTTGTCCAGGCTAGCGGGAGAGCAGATACGCAGTATTTT. It codes for CASSLLVQASGRADTQYF.

This clone was seen just once. The chain carries TRBV28 and TRBJ2-7, with TRBD1 matching over 7 bases. Germline trimming cut 10 bases from V and 1 base from J; bases unmatched to any gene: 10. The CDR3 loop spans 14 amino acids. Germline V lookup: CDR1 MDHEN, CDR2 SYDVKM. The CDR3: CATREQGHSYEQYF. The CDR3 nucleotides are TGTGCCACCCGCGAACAGGGGCATTCCTACGAGCAGTACTTC. Looking up the rest from reference TRBV28 and TRBJ2-7 gives the full variable domain: DVKVTQSSRYLVKRTGEKVFLECVQDMDHENMFWYRQDPGLGLRLIYFSYDVKMKEKGDIPEGYSVSREKKERFSLILESASTNQTSMYLCATREQGHSYEQYFGPGTRLTVT.

The CDR3: CATGDSAAETQYF. CDR3 in DNA: TGCGCCACCGGGGACTCGGCGGCGGAGACCCAGTACTTC. The chain couples TRBV10-1 to TRBJ2-5, with D tentatively TRBD2 (6 bases). The germline V gene encodes CDR1 WNHNN and CDR2 SYGVQD (reference sequence). The CDR3 is 13 amino acids. Between the trimmed V and J ends, which lost 10 bases and 5 bases, there was a span of 17 bases.

The genes are TRBV15 and TRBJ1-2, with a possible D match to TRBD1 (6 bases). CDR3 length equals 14 residues. Per the germline V gene, CDR1 is LNHNV and CDR2 is YYDKDF (reference sequence). Trimming removed 5 bases at V and 4 bases at J, with 14 bases between. CDR3 residues: CATSSSQGIYGYTF. CDR3 bases: TGTGCCACCAGCTCGTCCCAGGGGATCTATGGCTACACCTTC.

This clone was counted a few times. The rearrangement uses TRBV6-1 and TRBJ2-1, with 8 bases matching TRBD1. The CDR3 totals 15 residues. V lost 2 bases, J lost 8 bases, and 8 bases stayed unmatched. Germline CDR1 is MNHNS and CDR2 is SASEGT. The CDR3 bases are TGTGCCAGCAGTGAATGGGACAGGCCTTGGGATGAGCAGTTCTTC. Translating it yields CASSEWDRPWDEQFF.

V gene TRBV19 combines with J gene TRBJ2-1; 7 bases are shared with TRBD1. Germline V gives CDR1 LNHDA, CDR2 SQIVND (reference sequence). The CDR3 is 11 amino acids. Trimming removed 5 bases from V and 9 bases from J; junction bases left unmatched: 1. As DNA, the CDR3 is TGTGCCAGTAGTCACAGGGGTGAGCAGTTCTTC. Residues: CASSHRGEQFF. Filled out from reference TRBV19 and TRBJ2-1, the complete variable domain reads DGGITQSPKYLFRKEGQNVTLSCEQNLNHDAMYWYRQDPGQGLRLIYYSQIVNDFQKGDIAEGYSVSREKKESFPLTVTSAQKNPTAFYLCASSHRGEQFFGPGTRLTVL.

CDR3 sequence: CASSAGRLAGGQVVELFF. The CDR3 region has the DNA TGTGCCAGCAGCGCCGGCCGACTAGCGGGAGGGCAGGTTGTGGAGCTGTTTTTT. The gene calls are TRBV5-4 and TRBJ2-2; 14 nucleotides line up with TRBD2. CDR3 length equals 18 residues. Germline V gene lookup returns CDR1 SGHNT and CDR2 YYREEE (reference sequence). The junction had 15 bases not matched to a gene; V was cut back by 4 bases and J by 10 bases.

CDR3 sequence (DNA): TGTGCCAGCAGGCCCACAGGGCCTGGGCAGTTCTTC. Protein: CASRPTGPGQFF. The chain links TRBV7-9 to TRBJ2-1, with D possibly matching TRBD1 (6 bases). V lost 6 bases and J 12 bases, leaving 15 bases between the germline ends. The CDR3 has 12 amino acids. CDR1 is SEHNR and CDR2 is FQNEAQ in the germline V gene (reference sequence).

The chain combines TRBV4-1 with TRBJ2-1; D perhaps matches TRBD2 (6 bases). V was clipped by 2 bases and J by 0 bases, with 11 bases between them. Germline V CDR1 and CDR2: MGHRA, YSYEKL. The CDR3 has 16 amino acids. CDR3 nucleotides: TGCGCCAGCAGCCAACCCGGGAGACGCTCCTACAATGAGCAGTTCTTC. Amino acids: CASSQPGRRSYNEQFF.

The V and J genes are TRBV20-1 and TRBJ2-1; 8 nucleotides agree with TRBD2. The CDR3 extends over 15 amino acids. Germline values: CDR1 DFQATT, CDR2 SNEGSKA (reference sequence). V dropped 3 bases and J dropped 1; count of bases not matched to a gene: 5. The CDR3 here is CSASPSGLSYNEQFF. DNA for the CDR3: TGCAGTGCTAGTCCTAGCGGGCTTTCCTACAATGAGCAGTTCTTC.

The chain couples TRBV7-8 to TRBJ2-7; 9 bases match TRBD1. Per the germline V gene, CDR1 is SGHVS and CDR2 is FQNEAQ. Trimming removed 5 bases from V and 5 bases from J; junction bases left unmatched: 7. The CDR3 has 14 amino acids. CDR3 sequence reads: CASSHPGQGNEQYF. CDR3 nucleotides: TGTGCCAGCAGCCATCCGGGACAGGGAAACGAGCAGTACTTC.

This clone was observed a few times. The V gene is TRBV15, the J gene TRBJ1-2; tentatively, D is TRBD1 (5 bases). The CDR3 extends over 14 amino acids. Trimming removed 8 bases from V and 6 bases from J, with 19 bases in between. Germline-derived CDR1 and CDR2 are LNHNV and YYDKDF (reference sequence). CDR3 nucleotide sequence: TGTGCCACCCACCCGGGGGATGCCTATAATGGCTACACCTTC. Translation gives CATHPGDAYNGYTF. Together with reference TRBV15 and TRBJ1-2, the CDR3 gives the full variable domain: DAMVIQNPRYQVTQFGKPVTLSCSQTLNHNVMYWYQQKSSQAPKLLFHYYDKDFNNEADTPDNFQSRRPNTSFCFLDIRSPGLGDTAMYLCATHPGDAYNGYTFGSGTRLTVV.